The rows below give T cell receptor beta chains drawn from one sample of a study of blood T cell repertoires in COVID-19. Libraries were prepared by immunoSEQ multiplex PCR; TCRdb keeps only in-frame clonotypes and omits some of them. The sample records under 250,000 clones, about four fifths being singletons. Sequencing was performed on PBMCs or T cells enriched from blood (not recorded which). The source is a woman between 50 and 59 years old who had been exposed to COVID-19. Each CDR3 is given with its conserved first and last residue. The D gene is left open where the match is weak. Rows give clone size only sometimes, using once, few, many, or a class for an expanded clone.

.	.	TRBV28	TRBJ1-1	CASSGDLPFRVVVELNTEAFF	TGTGCCAGCAGTGGAGACCTACCTTTCCGAGTCGTGGTGGAACTGAACACTGAAGCTTTCTTT
.	.	TRBV9	TRBJ2-1	CASSVGTDGNEQFF	TGTGCCAGCAGCGTCGGGACTGACGGCAATGAGCAGTTCTTC
.	.	TRBV4-2	TRBJ1-6	CASSQERAYNSPLHF	TGTGCCAGCAGCCAAGAGAGGGCTTATAATTCACCCCTCCACTTT
.	.	TRBV5-1	TRBJ1-2	CASSLGAGNYGYTF	TGCGCCAGCAGCTTGGGGGCAGGGAACTATGGCTACACCTTC
TRBD1	.	TRBV5-1	TRBJ1-2	CASSYRDSGYGYTF	TGCGCCAGCAGCTACCGGGACAGTGGGTATGGCTACACCTTC
.	.	TRBV15	TRBJ2-7	CATSHRATGAYEQYF	TGTGCCACCAGCCATCGGGCCACGGGGGCCTACGAGCAGTACTTC
.	.	TRBV7-3	TRBJ2-1	CASSSDGGIYNEQFF	TGTGCCAGCAGCTCCGACGGAGGCATCTACAATGAGCAGTTCTTC
.	.	TRBV5-1	TRBJ1-4	CASSLVPGVNEKLFF	TGCGCCAGCAGCTTGGTCCCGGGGGTAAATGAAAAACTGTTTTTT
.	.	TRBV3-1/TRBV3-2	TRBJ1-5	CASTTGRSNQPQHF	TGTGCCAGCACCACAGGCCGCAGCAATCAGCCCCAGCATTTT
.	once	TRBV12-3/TRBV12-4	TRBJ1-1	CASSPQWNTEAFF	TGTGCCAGCAGTCCCCAGTGGAACACTGAAGCTTTCTTT
.	.	TRBV21-1	TRBJ2-5	CASSNPAPPCSGETQYF	TGTGCCAGCAGCAATCCCGCCCCCCCGTGTTCGGGGGAGACCCAGTACTTC
.	.	TRBV19	TRBJ1-5	CASSIDRGEGPLNQPQHF	TGTGCCAGTAGTATAGACCGGGGGGAAGGCCCCCTCAATCAGCCCCAGCATTTT
.	.	TRBV21-1	TRBJ1-2	CASSMLGTGAPHGYTF	TGTGCCAGCAGCATGCTCGGGACAGGTGCTCCCCATGGCTACACCTTC
.	.	TRBV19	TRBJ2-3	CASSIGLATDTQYF	TGTGCCAGTAGTATTGGACTGGCCACAGATACGCAGTATTTT
TRBD1	.	TRBV5-5	TRBJ1-1	CASSLAGQLAFF	TGTGCCAGCAGCCTTGCGGGACAGCTGGCTTTCTTT
TRBD1	.	TRBV13	TRBJ1-1	CASSSSGQGLNTEAFF	TGTGCCAGCAGCTCGTCAGGACAGGGACTGAACACTGAAGCTTTCTTT
TRBD1	.	TRBV9	TRBJ1-4	CASSDRQGGSQLFF	TGTGCCAGCAGCGACCGACAGGGTGGTTCACAACTGTTTTTT
.	once	TRBV27	TRBJ2-2	CASSVGRTGELFF	TGTGCCAGCAGCGTGGGGAGGACCGGGGAGCTGTTTTTT
.	.	TRBV28	TRBJ1-1	CASSEGLSSEAFF	TGTGCCAGCAGTGAGGGCCTCTCGTCTGAAGCTTTCTTT
TRBD1	.	TRBV16	TRBJ1-1	CASSLRGQGTEAFF	TGTGCCAGCAGCCTACGCGGACAGGGGACTGAAGCTTTCTTT
TRBD1	few	TRBV28	TRBJ1-1	CASSRTGGNTEAFF	TGTGCCAGCAGTCGTACAGGGGGAAACACTGAAGCTTTCTTT
.	.	TRBV6-2/TRBV6-3	TRBJ2-4	CASSYPSGTPAKNIQYF	TGTGCCAGCAGTTACCCTTCCGGGACACCAGCCAAAAACATTCAGTACTTC